This TCR beta chain was observed in a study of CD8 T cells in Susac syndrome. Reverse transcription of about 0.45 to 1 ug RNA was carried out with random hexamers. Amplification of TCR beta CDR3 across 54 Vbeta and 13 Jbeta was performed with immunoSEQ multiplex PCR. TCRdb reprocessed the immunoSEQ multiplex PCR reads via MiXCR and lists one record per CDR3 protein. The sample has roughly 170,000 distinct CDR3 sequences; approximately 95% are singletons. The CDR3 is 15 amino acids. J was trimmed by 10 bases and V by 6 bases; bases with no gene match: 13. Sequencing targeted TCR beta in T cells from blood (CD8+ and CD4+). The multiple sclerosis controls, all treatment-naive patients, had relapsing-remitting disease that was stable or active. FACS was used to enrich TEMRA cells, whereas the CD8+ and CD4+ T cells were obtained by negative isolation.

The sequenced material came from CD4+ T cells from PBMCs. The clonotype was recovered from a human donor with multiple sclerosis. The chain employs TRBV12-3 or TRBV12-4 and TRBJ2-1, with 9 positions matching TRBD2. CDR3 in DNA: TGTGCCAGCAGCAAACTGGGGCTAGCGGGAATCGAGCAGTTCTTC. This sequence encodes CASSKLGLAGIEQFF.